The sequence of this T cell receptor (beta chain) was determined in a study of neurological immune-mediated disorders (dated by TCRdb to the late 2010s). Describing the broader study: Peripheral blood TCR-beta repertoires from HTLV-I-associated myelopathy (HAM/TSP) patients, multiple sclerosis patients and healthy controls were compared by UMI-based sequencing. The cohort comprised 68 subjects: roughly 15 HAM/TSP patients, approximately 34 multiple sclerosis patients and approximately 20 healthy controls. Longitudinal samples, technical triplicates and paired sorted CD4+ and CD8+ T-cell subsets, alongside PBMC samples, were included among the roughly 96 TCR-beta libraries. General findings and caveats noted by the study authors: No identical CDR3 amino acid sequences were shared among expanded clones across subjects, suggesting private TCR-beta repertoires in all groups. TCR clonal expansion was highest in HAM/TSP patients and lowest in MS patients, with MS patients falling below even healthy controls.

cDNA synthesis used template-switch 5'RACE with a primer carrying a 10-nucleotide random unique molecular identifier tagging each TCR transcript. Every sequencing run yielded over 170 million TCR-beta sequences covering 15-18 subjects. Total RNA was extracted with the RNeasy kit. Using the KAPA Real-time Library Amplification kit, TCR-beta VDJ regions were amplified with primers for the TCR constant region and the 5'RACE anchor. Sample indexes and Illumina adaptors were added in a first PCR, after which library yield was increased in a second PCR. The roughly 650 bp TCR product was size-selected on a 2% E-gel SizeSelection system after Ampure bead purification. Before pooling, library quality was assessed on a Bioanalyzer, concentration was determined with Qubit, and library quantification was performed with the Kapa Library Quantification kit. Paired-end 2 x 150 bp sequencing of the libraries was performed on an Illumina HiSeq 2500. To increase sequence diversity, about 24-32% phiX was spiked into each library pool. As for the authors' bioinformatics: Quality-filtered reads were processed with the UMI-based MiGEC pipeline, and over 85% of raw TCR sequences were removed by the MiGEC pipeline during error correction. VDJ genes were aligned to IMGT germline references, and clonotypes were defined by unique CDR3 amino acid sequence plus V-J genes. Clonal expansion, Shannon diversity and CDR3 relatedness were evaluated with VDJtools (CalcPairwiseDistances, ClusterSamples), while phylogenetic trees were built in CLCbio workbench. Using coefficient-of-variation modelling across technical triplicates, the study counted a clone as expanded if it had at least 8 unique UMIs. Starting from the raw public reads, TCRdb applied fastp trimming at Q25, assembled clones with MiXCR and retained in-frame beta chains. Records with the same CDR3 protein are collapsed into one entry carrying the most frequent genes and DNA. What appears here as the V and J calls and clone size reflects TCRdb's work, not the paper's. This sample lists roughly 80,000 distinct CDR3 sequences; approximately 10% were detected once. Of the sample, around 2% falls within the top ten clones.

Sequences SGHTA (CDR1) and FQGNSA (CDR2) are obtained from the germline V gene. Including cysteine and phenylalanine, the CDR3 has 13 amino acids. Only the CDR3 part of the read is kept: 39 bases, read in frame from the first base. Trimming takes 5 bases from V and 1 base from J, and the germline ends sit 6 bases apart. The healthy controls were volunteers from blood banks in Maryland, USA. Libraries from unsorted PBMCs were made from 2 million PBMCs kept in RNAlater at -80 degrees C until RNA extraction. Peripheral blood was subjected to Ficoll-Hypaque density gradient centrifugation to isolate PBMCs, which were then cryopreserved in liquid nitrogen. This clonotype came up many times. Its antigen has not been determined. No base quality information exists; no much larger clone differs at one position.

The source of this sequence is a man in his forties or fifties in good health. The V gene is TRBV7-2 and the J gene is TRBJ2-1, and perhaps TRBD2 as D gene, on 5 matching bases. The sequencing sample was made of PBMCs. The DNA sequence is as follows: TGTGCCAGCAGCAGCGGATCCTACAATGAGCAGTTCTTC. The resulting protein is CASSSGSYNEQFF.